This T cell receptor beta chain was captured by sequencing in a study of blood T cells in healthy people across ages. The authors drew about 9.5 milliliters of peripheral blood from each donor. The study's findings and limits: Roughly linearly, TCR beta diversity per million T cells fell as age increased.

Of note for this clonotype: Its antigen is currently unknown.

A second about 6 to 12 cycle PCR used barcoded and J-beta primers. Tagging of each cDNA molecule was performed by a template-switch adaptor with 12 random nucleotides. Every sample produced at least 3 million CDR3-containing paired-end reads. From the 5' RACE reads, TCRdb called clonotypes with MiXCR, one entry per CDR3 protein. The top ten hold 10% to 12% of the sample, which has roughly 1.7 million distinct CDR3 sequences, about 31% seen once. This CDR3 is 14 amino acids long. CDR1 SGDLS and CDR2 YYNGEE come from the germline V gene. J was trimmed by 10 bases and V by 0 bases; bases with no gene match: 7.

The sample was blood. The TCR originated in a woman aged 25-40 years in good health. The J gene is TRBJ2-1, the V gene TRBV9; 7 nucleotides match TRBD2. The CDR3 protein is CASSVASSGREQFF. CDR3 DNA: TGTGCCAGCAGCGTAGCATCTAGCGGAAGGGAGCAGTTCTTC.